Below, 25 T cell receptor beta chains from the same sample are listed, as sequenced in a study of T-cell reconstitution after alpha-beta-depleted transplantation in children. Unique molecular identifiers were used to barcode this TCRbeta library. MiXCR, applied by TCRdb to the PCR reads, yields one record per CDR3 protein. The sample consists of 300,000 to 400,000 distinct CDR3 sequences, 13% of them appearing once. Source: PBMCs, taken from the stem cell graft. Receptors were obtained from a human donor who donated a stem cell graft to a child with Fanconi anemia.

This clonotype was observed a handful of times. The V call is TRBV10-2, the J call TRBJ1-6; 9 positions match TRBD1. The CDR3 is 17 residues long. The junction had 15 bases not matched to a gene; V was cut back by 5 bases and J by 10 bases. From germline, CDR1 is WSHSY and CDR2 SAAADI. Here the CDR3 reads CASSIGQGKIVGSPLHF. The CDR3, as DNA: TGCGCCAGCAGTATTGGACAGGGGAAGATAGTAGGGTCACCCCTCCACTTT.

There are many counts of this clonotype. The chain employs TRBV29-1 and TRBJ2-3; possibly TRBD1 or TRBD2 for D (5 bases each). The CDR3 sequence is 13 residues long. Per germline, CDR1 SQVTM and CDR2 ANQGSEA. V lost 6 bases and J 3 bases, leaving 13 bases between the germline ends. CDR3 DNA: TGCAGCGTCACCCGGGACCTTACAGATACGCAGTATTTT. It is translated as CSVTRDLTDTQYF.

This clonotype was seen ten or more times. The CDR3 DNA reads as TGTGCCAGCAGGCAAGGACGGTACACTGAAGCTTTCTTT. The encoded protein is CASRQGRYTEAFF. V gene TRBV6-5 combines with J gene TRBJ1-1; D is unresolved. Per the germline V gene, CDR1 is MNHEY and CDR2 is SVGAGI. Trimming shortened V by 6 bases and J by 3 bases, and 11 bases separated the two germline ends. The CDR3 consists of 13 residues.

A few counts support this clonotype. CDR3 amino acids: CASSPPGAAALTDTQYF. CDR3 DNA sequence: TGTGCCAGCTCACCACCGGGAGCGGCAGCCCTAACAGATACGCAGTATTTT. The chain combines TRBV18 with TRBJ2-3; weak D call: TRBD2 (5 bases). There are 17 residues in the CDR3. CDR1 and CDR2 (germline): KGHSH, LQKENI. Trimming cost V 0 bases and J 3 bases, with 16 bases left between them.

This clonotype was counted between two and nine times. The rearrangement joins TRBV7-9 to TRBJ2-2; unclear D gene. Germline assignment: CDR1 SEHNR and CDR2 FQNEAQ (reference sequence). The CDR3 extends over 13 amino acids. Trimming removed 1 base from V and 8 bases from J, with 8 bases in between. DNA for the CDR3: TGTGCCAGCAGCTTAGTTGATGGAGGGGAGCTGTTTTTT. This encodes CASSLVDGGELFF.

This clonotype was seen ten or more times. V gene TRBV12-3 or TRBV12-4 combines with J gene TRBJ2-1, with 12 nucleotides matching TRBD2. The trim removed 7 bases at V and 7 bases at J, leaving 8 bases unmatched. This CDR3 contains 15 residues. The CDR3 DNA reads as TGTGCCAGCACCCCCTCGACTAGCGGGGGAAATGAGCAGTTCTTC. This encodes CASTPSTSGGNEQFF.

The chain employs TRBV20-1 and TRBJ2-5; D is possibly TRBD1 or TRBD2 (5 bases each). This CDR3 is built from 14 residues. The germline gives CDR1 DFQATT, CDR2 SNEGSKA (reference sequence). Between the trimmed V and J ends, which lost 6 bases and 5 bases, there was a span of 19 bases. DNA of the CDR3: TGCAGTGCCGACGGTTATCGGGGCCATGAGACCCAGTACTTC. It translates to CSADGYRGHETQYF.

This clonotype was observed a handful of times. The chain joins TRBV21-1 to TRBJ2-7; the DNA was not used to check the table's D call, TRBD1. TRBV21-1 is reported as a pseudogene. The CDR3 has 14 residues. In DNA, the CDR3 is TGTGCCAGCAGCACTCCCAAGGACAGCCACGAGCAGTACGTC. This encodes CASSTPKDSHEQYV.

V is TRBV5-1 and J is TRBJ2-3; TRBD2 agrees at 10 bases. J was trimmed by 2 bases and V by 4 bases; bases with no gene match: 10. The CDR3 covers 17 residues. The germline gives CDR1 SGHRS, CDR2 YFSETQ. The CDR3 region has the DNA TGCGCCAGCAGCCCGGATGTGACTAGCGGGTTCACAGATACGCAGTATTTT. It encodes CASSPDVTSGFTDTQYF. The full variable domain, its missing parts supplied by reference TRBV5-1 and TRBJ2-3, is KAGVTQTPRYLIKTRGQQVTLSCSPISGHRSVSWYQQTPGQGLQFLFEYFSETQRNKGNFPGRFSGRQFSNSRSEMNVSTLELGDSALYLCASSPDVTSGFTDTQYFGPGTRLTVL.

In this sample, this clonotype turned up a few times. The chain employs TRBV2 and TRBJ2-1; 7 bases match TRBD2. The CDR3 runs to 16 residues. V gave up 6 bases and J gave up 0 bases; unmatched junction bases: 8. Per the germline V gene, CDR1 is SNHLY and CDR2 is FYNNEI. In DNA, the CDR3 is TGTGCCAGCAGGGATAGGACTAGGAGCTCCTACAATGAGCAGTTCTTC. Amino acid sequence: CASRDRTRSSYNEQFF. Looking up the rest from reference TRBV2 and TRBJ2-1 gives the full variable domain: EPEVTQTPSHQVTQMGQEVILRCVPISNHLYFYWYRQILGQKVEFLVSFYNNEISEKSEIFDDQFSVERPDGSNFTLKIRSTKLEDSAMYFCASRDRTRSSYNEQFFGPGTRLTVL.

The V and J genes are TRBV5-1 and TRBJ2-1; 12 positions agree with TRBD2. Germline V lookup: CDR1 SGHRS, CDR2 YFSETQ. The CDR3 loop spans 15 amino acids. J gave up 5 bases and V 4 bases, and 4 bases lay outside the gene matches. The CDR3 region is CASSQGLAGHNEQFF. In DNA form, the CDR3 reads TGCGCCAGCAGCCAGGGACTAGCGGGCCACAATGAGCAGTTCTTC. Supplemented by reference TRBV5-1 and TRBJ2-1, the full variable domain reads KAGVTQTPRYLIKTRGQQVTLSCSPISGHRSVSWYQQTPGQGLQFLFEYFSETQRNKGNFPGRFSGRQFSNSRSEMNVSTLELGDSALYLCASSQGLAGHNEQFFGPGTRLTVL.

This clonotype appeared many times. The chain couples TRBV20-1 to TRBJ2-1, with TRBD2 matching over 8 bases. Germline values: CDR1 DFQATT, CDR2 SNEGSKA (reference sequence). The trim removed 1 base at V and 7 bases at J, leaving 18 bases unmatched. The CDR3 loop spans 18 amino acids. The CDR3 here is CSARAYLAGGIVTNEQFF. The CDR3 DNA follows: TGCAGTGCTAGAGCTTACCTCGCGGGGGGAATCGTAACTAATGAGCAGTTCTTC.

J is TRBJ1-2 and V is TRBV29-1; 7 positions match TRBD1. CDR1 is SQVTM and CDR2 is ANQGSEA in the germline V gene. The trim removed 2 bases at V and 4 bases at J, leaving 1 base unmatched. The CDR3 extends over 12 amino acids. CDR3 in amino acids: CSVERGPYGYTF. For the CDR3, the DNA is TGCAGCGTTGAAAGGGGGCCCTATGGCTACACCTTC. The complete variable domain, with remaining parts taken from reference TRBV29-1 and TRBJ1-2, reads SAVISQKPSRDICQRGTSLTIQCQVDSQVTMMFWYRQQPGQSLTLIATANQGSEATYESGFVIDKFPISRPNLTFSTLTVSNMSPEDSSIYLCSVERGPYGYTFGSGTRLTVV.

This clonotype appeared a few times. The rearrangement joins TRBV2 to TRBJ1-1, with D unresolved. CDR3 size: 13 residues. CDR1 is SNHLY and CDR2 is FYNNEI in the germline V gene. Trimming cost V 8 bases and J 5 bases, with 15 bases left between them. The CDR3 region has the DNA TGTGCCAGCCGCCCCTTCCCGGAGACTGAAGCTTTCTTT. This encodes CASRPFPETEAFF. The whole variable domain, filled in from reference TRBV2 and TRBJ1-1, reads EPEVTQTPSHQVTQMGQEVILRCVPISNHLYFYWYRQILGQKVEFLVSFYNNEISEKSEIFDDQFSVERPDGSNFTLKIRSTKLEDSAMYFCASRPFPETEAFFGQGTRLTVV.

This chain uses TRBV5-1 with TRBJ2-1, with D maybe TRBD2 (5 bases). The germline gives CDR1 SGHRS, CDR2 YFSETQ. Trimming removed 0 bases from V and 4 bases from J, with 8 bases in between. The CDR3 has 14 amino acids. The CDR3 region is CASSLERSYNEQFF. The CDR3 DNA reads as TGCGCCAGCAGCTTGGAGCGGAGTTACAATGAGCAGTTCTTC.

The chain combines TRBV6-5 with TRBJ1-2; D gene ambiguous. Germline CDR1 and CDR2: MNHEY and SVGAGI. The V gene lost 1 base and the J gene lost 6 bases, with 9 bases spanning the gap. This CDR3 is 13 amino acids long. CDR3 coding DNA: TGTGCCAGCAGTTACTTAGGGAGCCATGGCTACACCTTC. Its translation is CASSYLGSHGYTF.

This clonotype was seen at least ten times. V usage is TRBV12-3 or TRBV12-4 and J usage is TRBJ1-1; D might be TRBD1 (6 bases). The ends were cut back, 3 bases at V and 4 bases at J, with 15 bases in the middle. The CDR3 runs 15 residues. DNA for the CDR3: TGTGCCAGCAGTTTGCTCGAGGGGGGGATCACTGAAGCTTTCTTT. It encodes CASSLLEGGITEAFF.

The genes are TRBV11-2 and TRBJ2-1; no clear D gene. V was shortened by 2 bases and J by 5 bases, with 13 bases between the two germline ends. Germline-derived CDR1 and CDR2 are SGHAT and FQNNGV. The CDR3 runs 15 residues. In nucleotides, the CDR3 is TGTGCCAGCAGCTTATCTTTGCGGAGCCACAATGAGCAGTTCTTC. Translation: CASSLSLRSHNEQFF.

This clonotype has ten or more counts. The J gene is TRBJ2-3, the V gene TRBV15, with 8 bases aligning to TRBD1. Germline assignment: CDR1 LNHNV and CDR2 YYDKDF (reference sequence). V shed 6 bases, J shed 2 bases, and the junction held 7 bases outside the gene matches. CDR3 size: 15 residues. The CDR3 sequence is CATSHLGQDTDTQYF. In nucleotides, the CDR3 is TGTGCCACCAGTCACCTGGGACAGGACACAGATACGCAGTATTTT.

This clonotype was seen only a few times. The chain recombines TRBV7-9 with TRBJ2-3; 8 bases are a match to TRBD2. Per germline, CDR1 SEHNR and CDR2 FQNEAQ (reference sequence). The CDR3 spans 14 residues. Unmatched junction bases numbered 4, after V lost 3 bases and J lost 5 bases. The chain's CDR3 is CASSFGGGGDTQYF. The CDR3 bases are TGTGCCAGCAGCTTCGGGGGGGGCGGAGATACGCAGTATTTT.

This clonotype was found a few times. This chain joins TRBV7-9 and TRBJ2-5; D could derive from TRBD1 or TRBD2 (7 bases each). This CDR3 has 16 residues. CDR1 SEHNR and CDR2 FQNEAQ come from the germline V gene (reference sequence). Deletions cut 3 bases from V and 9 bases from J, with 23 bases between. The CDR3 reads CASSFYSGGDSLPQYF. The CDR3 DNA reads TGTGCCAGCAGCTTCTATAGTGGGGGGGACAGTTTGCCCCAGTACTTC.

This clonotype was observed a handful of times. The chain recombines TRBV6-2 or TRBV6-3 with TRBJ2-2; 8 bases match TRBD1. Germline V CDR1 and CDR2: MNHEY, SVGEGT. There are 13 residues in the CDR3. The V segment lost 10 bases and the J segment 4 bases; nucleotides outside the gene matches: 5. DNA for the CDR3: TGTGCCACCGACAGGGGTGTCACCGGGGAGCTGTTTTTT. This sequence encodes CATDRGVTGELFF.

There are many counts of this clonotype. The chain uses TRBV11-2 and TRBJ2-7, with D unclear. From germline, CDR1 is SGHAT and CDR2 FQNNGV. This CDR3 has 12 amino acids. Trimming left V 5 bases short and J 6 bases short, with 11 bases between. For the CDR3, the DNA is TGTGCCAGCAGCCTCTCTACGGGCGAGCAGTACTTC. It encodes CASSLSTGEQYF.

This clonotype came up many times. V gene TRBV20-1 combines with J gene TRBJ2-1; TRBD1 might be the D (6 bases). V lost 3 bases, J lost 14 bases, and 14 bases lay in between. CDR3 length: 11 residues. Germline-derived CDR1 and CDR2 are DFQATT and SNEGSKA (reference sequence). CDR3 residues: CSARTGDKEFF. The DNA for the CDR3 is TGCAGTGCTAGGACAGGAGATAAGGAGTTCTTC.

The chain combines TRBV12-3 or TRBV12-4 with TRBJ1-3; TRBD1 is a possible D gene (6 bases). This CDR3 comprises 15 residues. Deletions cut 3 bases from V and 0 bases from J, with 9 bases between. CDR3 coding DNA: TGTGCCAGCAGTTTGGCAGGGGACTCTGGAAACACCATATATTTT. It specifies CASSLAGDSGNTIYF.